The source of this TCR beta chain is a study of blood T cells in healthy people across ages. Regarding the study as a whole: Calculation of diversity from one million T cells yielded estimates considered to be underestimates. The fall in TCR beta diversity per million T cells was roughly linear with age. Possibly confounding the expanded clonotype changes was the fact that donor CMV status was unknown.

As to this clonotype: As yet, its antigen is unknown.

It was 8 to 10 milliliters of peripheral blood that were drawn from each donor. V lost 4 bases to trimming and J lost 4 bases, with 11 bases between them. This CDR3 has 14 residues. Germline assignment: CDR1 SGHVS and CDR2 FQNEAQ. Together with a sample-barcoded 5' primer, a J-beta primer mix was included in a second PCR lasting about 6 to 11 cycles. Via MiXCR, TCRdb re-called the 5' RACE reads, giving one row per CDR3 protein. The sample has some 690,000 distinct CDR3 sequences; 20% to 25% are singletons. Sequenced sample: blood. The V and J genes are TRBV7-8 and TRBJ1-3, with D uncertain. The TCR was taken from a man between 65 and 85 years old in good health. The CDR3, as DNA: TGTGCCAGCAGCTATTCGGGAACCGGAAACACCATATATTTT. Encoded protein: CASSYSGTGNTIYF.